A selection of T cell receptor beta chains follows, all from one sample in a study of cytomegalovirus exposure and HLA in healthy donors. The protocol was immunoSEQ multiplex PCR, while the TCRdb copy is restricted to in-frame clones and leaves out a portion. The data show 100,000 to 150,000 clones, with 8.5% seen just once and under 7% held by the top ten. What was sequenced was PBMCs. The receptors come from a man in his forties in good health and CMV-seronegative. Both conserved end residues are part of each CDR3. A D gene is named only where the DNA matches it firmly. Only some rows state a clone size, as once, few, many or a class for expanded clones.

TRBJ2-5,few,TRBV7-9,TRBD1,TGTGCCAGCAGCTTTCAGGGGGCCCTGGAGCAGTACTTC,CASSFQGALEQYF
TRBJ2-1,NA,TRBV5-4,NA,TGTGCCAGCAGCTTGTTTAGGGGAAAAAATTACAATGAGCAGTTCTTC,CASSLFRGKNYNEQFF
TRBJ2-3,few,TRBV6-1,NA,TGTGCCAGCAGTGAAGCGTCGGATACGCAGTATTTT,CASSEASDTQYF
TRBJ2-2,NA,TRBV7-6,TRBD2,TGTGCCAGCAGCCGAGAAGCGGGGGGAACCGGGGAGCTGTTTTTT,CASSREAGGTGELFF
TRBJ2-1,NA,TRBV19,TRBD1,TGTGCCAGTAGTACTCACCGGGACAGGGGGCGGAATGAGCAGTTCTTC,CASSTHRDRGRNEQFF
TRBJ1-2,NA,TRBV19,TRBD1,TGTGCCAGTAGTACGAGGACAGGAGATGGCTACACCTTC,CASSTRTGDGYTF
TRBJ2-5,few,TRBV13,TRBD2,TGTGCCAGCAGCTCCATACTCTTGGCGGGGGGCCAAGAGACCCAGTACTTC,CASSSILLAGGQETQYF
TRBJ1-5,few,TRBV19,TRBD1,TGTGCCAGTAGTACCGGACAGGGGATTGCGGGATCCCGATCCCAGCATTTT,CASSTGQGIAGSRSQHF
TRBJ2-7,few,TRBV7-2,NA,TGTGCCAGCAGTCTAGAGGTTCTACACGAGCAGTACTTC,CASSLEVLHEQYF
TRBJ1-1,NA,TRBV6-6,TRBD1,TGTGCCAGCAGAACACCGACAGGGATGAACACTGAAGCTTTCTTT,CASRTPTGMNTEAFF
TRBJ2-7,few,TRBV27,TRBD1,TGTGCCAGCAGCTTCGGACAGGGGTCATACGAGCAGTACTTC,CASSFGQGSYEQYF
TRBJ1-1,NA,TRBV6-1,NA,TGTGCCAGCAGTGAACTTTGGGCACAAGAGGGGAACAGGGTGGATGAAGCTTTCTTT,CASSELWAQEGNRVDEAFF
TRBJ2-5,few,TRBV7-9,NA,TGTGCCAGCAGCTTATACACAACGTACCAAGAGACCCAGTACTTC,CASSLYTTYQETQYF
TRBJ2-7,NA,TRBV30,NA,TGTGCCTGGAGTGTACTAACAGGCGAGCAGTACTTC,CAWSVLTGEQYF
TRBJ1-1,few,TRBV5-6,TRBD1,TGTGCCAGCAGCTTCAACAGGGGGCTAACTGAAGCTTTCTTT,CASSFNRGLTEAFF
TRBJ2-5,few,TRBV2,NA,TGTGCCAGCAGTGATATTAGAGAAGAGACCCAGTACTTC,CASSDIREETQYF